This entry features one TCR beta chain sequence. Its antigen is unknown. A junction boundary mismatches the germline segment, possibly from a read error. The data stem from a study of metastatic and nonmetastatic thyroid tumors. Study information: Comparative analysis of repertoires was undertaken across blood and tumor or nodule tissue obtained from malignant and benign thyroid patients. Study results and caveats: Significantly higher TCR beta diversity was reportedly seen in malignant thyroid tumors than benign nodules, in blood and tumor.

Patients underwent thyroid surgery, and none had received any treatment before it. TCRdb reassembled clones from the PCR reads with MiXCR. The sample includes roughly 81,000 clones, around 7.8% of them seen just once. The CDR3 sequence is 13 residues long. Germline CDR1 and CDR2: MRHNA and SNTAGT. This sequence was found in a female donor with papillary thyroid cancer or a benign thyroid nodule (not recorded which). Some clones in this sample may be carry-over from other donors' samples. Sequencing used blood. This rearrangement joins TRBV6-4 to TRBJ1-6, with 7 bases identical to TRBD1. The CDR3 here is CAISDREGSPPHF. The CDR3 nucleotides are TGTGCCATCAGTGACAGGGAAGGTTCACCCCCCCACTTT.